The 7 T cell receptor beta chains presented below share a single source sample, sequenced in a study of blood T cell repertoires in COVID-19. The data were produced by immunoSEQ multiplex PCR, yet TCRdb's version contains in-frame clones alone and is incomplete. Of roughly 380,000 clones in the sample, about nine tenths were seen once. Material: peripheral blood. Receptors originate from a woman between 40 and 50 years old with COVID-19, enrolled during active disease.

The chain is built from TRBV28 and TRBJ2-2; D possibly corresponds to TRBD1 (5 bases). The CDR3 sequence is 16 residues long. The germline CDR1 and CDR2 sequences are MDHEN and SYDVKM. V lost 5 bases, J lost 2 bases, and 15 bases lay in between. The CDR3 region has the DNA TGTGCCAGCAGTCCACATCAGCAGGGTAACACCGGGGAGCTGTTTTTT. This sequence encodes CASSPHQQGNTGELFF.

J is TRBJ2-1 and V is TRBV6-5; TRBD2 aligns across 7 bases. CDR3 length equals 14 residues. The ends lost 8 bases at V and 9 bases at J; junction bases unmatched: 13. CDR1 and CDR2 (germline): MNHEY, SVGAGI. The CDR3: CASVLKGGQGEQFF. DNA of the CDR3: TGTGCCAGCGTCTTAAAGGGAGGGCAGGGTGAGCAGTTCTTC.

The CDR3 nucleotides are TGTGCCAGCAGCTTACAGGGGGCGGGCCAGCCCCAGCATTTT. Amino acid sequence: CASSLQGAGQPQHF. The V call is TRBV5-4, the J call TRBJ1-5; 9 bases line up with TRBD1. Germline values: CDR1 SGHNT, CDR2 YYREEE (reference sequence). The CDR3 is 14 residues long. J lost 7 bases, V lost 2 bases, and 4 bases had no gene match.

This clone was detected once. The chain combines TRBV5-1 with TRBJ1-4; TRBD1 matches 8 bases. With V trimmed by 2 bases and J by 8 bases, 11 bases remained unmatched. This CDR3 has 16 amino acids. Germline values: CDR1 SGHRS, CDR2 YFSETQ. This chain's CDR3 is CASSLPGQGTVEKLFF. The DNA of the CDR3 is TGCGCCAGCAGCTTACCCGGACAGGGTACCGTGGAAAAACTGTTTTTT.

The V call is TRBV18, the J call TRBJ2-7, with a weak D call TRBD1 (5 bases). The CDR3 sequence is 16 residues long. Looked up from germline, CDR1 is KGHSH and CDR2 is LQKENI. The germline V and J ends were trimmed by 1 base and 6 bases, with 19 bases remaining between them. The chain's CDR3 is CASSPLSAGLGPEQYF. DNA of the CDR3: TGTGCCAGCTCACCACTTTCAGCAGGGCTCGGTCCCGAGCAGTACTTC.

The gene calls are TRBV11-2 and TRBJ2-1, with 8 bases fitting TRBD1. CDR3 size: 15 residues. Germline CDR1 and CDR2: SGHAT and FQNNGV. V shed 5 bases and J 8 bases; nucleotides not matched to a gene: 11. The DNA for the CDR3 is TGTGCCAGCAGCCATGGACAGGGTAGCTCCTATGAGCAGTTCTTC. It yields the protein CASSHGQGSSYEQFF.

The rearrangement uses TRBV28 and TRBJ2-2, with 8 bases fitting TRBD1. V shed 6 bases and J 6 bases; nucleotides not matched to a gene: 3. Germline CDR1 reads MDHEN; CDR2 reads SYDVKM. The CDR3 is 13 amino acids. CDR3 sequence (DNA): TGTGCCAGCAGAGGACAGGGCCCCGGGGAGCTGTTTTTT. This sequence encodes CASRGQGPGELFF.